The 8 T cell receptor beta chains reported below all come from one sample, sequenced in a study of blood T cell repertoires in COVID-19. TCRdb's table, derived via immunoSEQ multiplex PCR, lists solely in-frame clones and lacks some. The sample contains 300,000 to 350,000 clones, 80% to 95% of which appear only once. Sequenced material: peripheral blood. The receptors derive from a woman aged 25 to 39 with COVID-19, enrolled during active disease.

This clone was detected only a few times. V and J are TRBV19 and TRBJ1-2; D might be TRBD1 (5 bases). In germline, CDR1 is LNHDA, CDR2 SQIVND (reference sequence). The length of the CDR3 is 13 residues. The germline V and J ends were trimmed by 7 bases and 5 bases, with 14 bases remaining between them. CDR3 region: CASNSREMYGYTF. In DNA form, the CDR3 reads TGTGCCAGTAATAGCAGGGAAATGTATGGCTACACCTTC.

This chain joins TRBV7-2 and TRBJ2-1, with 11 bases matching TRBD1. The ends lost 3 bases at V and 16 bases at J; junction bases unmatched: 8. The CDR3 contains 13 residues. Germline loops: CDR1 SGHTA, CDR2 FQGNSA. CDR3 sequence: CASSFTGQGATFF. CDR3 DNA sequence: TGTGCCAGCAGCTTCACTGGACAGGGGGCGACTTTCTTC.

V gene TRBV7-2 combines with J gene TRBJ2-2; no definite D call. The germline V gene has CDR1 SGHTA and CDR2 FQGNSA. V lost 3 bases and J lost 13, with 15 bases in between. CDR3 length equals 13 residues. DNA for the CDR3: TGTGCCAGCAGCTTCTCTAAACCCCATCCGCTGTTTTTT. This translates into CASSFSKPHPLFF.

This clone has just one count. The chain recombines TRBV2 with TRBJ2-1; 10 nucleotides agree with TRBD2. The CDR3 has 14 amino acids. Unmatched junction bases numbered 5, after V lost 4 bases and J lost 8 bases. Germline CDR1 reads SNHLY; CDR2 reads FYNNEI. The CDR3 DNA follows: TGTGCCAGCAGTGCGCTAGCGGGAGTGGATGAGCAGTTCTTC. This gives the protein CASSALAGVDEQFF.

This chain connects TRBV4-1 to TRBJ2-2, with 11 bases lining up with TRBD1. With V trimmed by 4 bases and J by 2 bases, 3 bases remained unmatched. The CDR3 is 16 amino acids. In germline, CDR1 is MGHRA, CDR2 YSYEKL. This CDR3 is CASSRGTGGNTGELFF. For the CDR3, the DNA is TGCGCCAGCAGCCGAGGGACAGGGGGAAACACCGGGGAGCTGTTTTTT.

This chain joins TRBV28 and TRBJ2-1; the match to TRBD2 covers 9 bases. V was pared by 6 bases and J by 4 bases, with 7 bases of the junction left unmatched. From germline, CDR1 is MDHEN and CDR2 SYDVKM. This CDR3 region has 15 residues. As DNA, the CDR3 is TGTGCCAGCAGGGGTAGACTAGCGGTATACAATGAGCAGTTCTTC. The encoded protein is CASRGRLAVYNEQFF.

The genes are TRBV7-6 and TRBJ1-1; D gene ambiguous. Trimming removed 4 bases at V and 1 base at J, with 13 bases between. CDR1 is SGHVS and CDR2 is FNYEAQ in the germline V gene. The CDR3 spans 15 residues. CDR3 sequence (DNA): TGTGCCAGCAGCTCCGGGGTACTTCCGAACACTGAAGCTTTCTTT. This encodes CASSSGVLPNTEAFF.

The chain links TRBV7-7 to TRBJ2-5; D possibly corresponds to TRBD2 (6 bases). The length of the CDR3 is 13 residues. Germline values: CDR1 SSHAT, CDR2 FNYEAQ (reference sequence). The CDR3 DNA reads as TGTGCTAGCGGACCCAGAGGGCAAGAGACCCAGTACTTC. Protein product: CASGPRGQETQYF.